This T cell receptor (beta chain) was found in a study of blood T cell repertoires in COVID-19. Study-wide context: Samples came from the United States, Italy and Spain, spanning acute and convalescent COVID-19. PBMCs, B-cell-depleted T cells, or T cells provided the cDNA or gDNA that made up the material.

The germline V and J ends were trimmed by 3 bases and 1 base, with 19 bases remaining between them. Per germline, CDR1 MNHNS and CDR2 SASEGT. The CDR3 is made up of 18 amino acids. Per the study methods: Nucleated cell number was recorded as an estimate derived from reference gene primer amplification. TCRdb's table, derived via immunoSEQ multiplex PCR, lists solely in-frame clones and lacks some. V and J calls and clone size come straight from that table; D and trimming were deduced from the DNA. The sample carries 150,000 to 200,000 clones, approximately 86% recorded once. The V and J genes are TRBV6-1 and TRBJ2-1; tentatively, D is TRBD2 (5 bases). This clonotype was obtained from a man in his sixties with acute or convalescent COVID-19. The material sequenced was peripheral blood. In DNA form, the CDR3 reads TGTGCCAGCAGTGACCCTGGGTTTGCGGGCCGGTCCTACAATGAGCAGTTCTTC. This codes for CASSDPGFAGRSYNEQFF.